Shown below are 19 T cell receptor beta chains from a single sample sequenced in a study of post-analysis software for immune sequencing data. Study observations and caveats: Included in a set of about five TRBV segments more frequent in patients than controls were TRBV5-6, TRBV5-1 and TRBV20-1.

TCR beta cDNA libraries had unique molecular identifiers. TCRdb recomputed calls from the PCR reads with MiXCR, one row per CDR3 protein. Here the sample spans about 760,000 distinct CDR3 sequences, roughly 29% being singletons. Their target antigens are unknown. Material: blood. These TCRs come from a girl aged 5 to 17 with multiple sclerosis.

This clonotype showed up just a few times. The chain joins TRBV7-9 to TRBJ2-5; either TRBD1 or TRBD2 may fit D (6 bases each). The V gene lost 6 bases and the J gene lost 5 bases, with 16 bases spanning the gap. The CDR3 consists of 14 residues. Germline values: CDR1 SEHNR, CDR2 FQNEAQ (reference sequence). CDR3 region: CASRRDTLKETQYF. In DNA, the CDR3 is TGTGCCAGCAGGCGGGACACCCTTAAGGAGACCCAGTACTTC.

The CDR3 here is CASSLYLEPDTQYF. DNA for the CDR3: TGTGCCAGCAGCTTATACCTAGAACCAGATACGCAGTATTTT. The chain uses TRBV7-6 and TRBJ2-3, with D unclear. This CDR3 comprises 14 residues. Per germline, CDR1 SGHVS and CDR2 FNYEAQ. The V and J ends lost 2 bases and 4 bases respectively, with 10 bases between them.

The CDR3 sequence is CASSWTEGDTQYF. Written as DNA, the CDR3 is TGTGCCAGCAGTTGGACTGAGGGAGATACGCAGTATTTT. This chain connects TRBV12-3 or TRBV12-4 to TRBJ2-3; D might be TRBD2 (5 bases). The germline V and J ends were trimmed by 4 bases and 5 bases, with 10 bases remaining between them. The CDR3 is made up of 13 amino acids.

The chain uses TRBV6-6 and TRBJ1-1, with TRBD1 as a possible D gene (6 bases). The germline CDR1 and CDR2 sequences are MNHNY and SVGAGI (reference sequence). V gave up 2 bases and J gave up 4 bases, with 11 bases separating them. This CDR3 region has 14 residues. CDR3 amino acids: CASSYTGSGTEAFF. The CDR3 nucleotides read TGTGCCAGCAGTTACACAGGGTCGGGCACTGAAGCTTTCTTT.

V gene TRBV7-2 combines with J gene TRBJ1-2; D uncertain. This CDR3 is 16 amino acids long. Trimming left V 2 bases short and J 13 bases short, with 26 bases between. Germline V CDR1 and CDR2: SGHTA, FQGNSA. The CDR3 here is CASSLWASGPGLGVTF. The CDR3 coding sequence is TGTGCCAGCAGCTTATGGGCCAGTGGCCCCGGTTTGGGTGTCACCTTC.

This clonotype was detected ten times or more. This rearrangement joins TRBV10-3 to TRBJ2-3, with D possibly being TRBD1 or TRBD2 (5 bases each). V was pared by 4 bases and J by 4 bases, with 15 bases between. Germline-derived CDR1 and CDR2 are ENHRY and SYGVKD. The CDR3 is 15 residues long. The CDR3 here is CAISGGLAVADTQYF. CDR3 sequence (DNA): TGTGCCATCAGTGGGGGCCTAGCAGTTGCAGATACGCAGTATTTT.

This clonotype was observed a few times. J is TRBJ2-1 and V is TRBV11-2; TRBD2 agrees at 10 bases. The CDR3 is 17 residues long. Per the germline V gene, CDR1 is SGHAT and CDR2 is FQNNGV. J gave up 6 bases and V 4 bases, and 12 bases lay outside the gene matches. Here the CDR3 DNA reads TGTGCCAGCAGCTCAAACTCCGGGACTAGCGACCTCAATGAGCAGTTCTTC. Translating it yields CASSSNSGTSDLNEQFF.

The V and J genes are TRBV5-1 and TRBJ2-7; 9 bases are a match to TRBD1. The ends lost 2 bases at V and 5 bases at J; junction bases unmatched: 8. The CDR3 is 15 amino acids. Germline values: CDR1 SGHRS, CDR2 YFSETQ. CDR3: CASSFGRTGVNEQYF. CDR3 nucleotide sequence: TGCGCCAGCAGCTTCGGCCGGACAGGGGTTAACGAGCAGTACTTC.

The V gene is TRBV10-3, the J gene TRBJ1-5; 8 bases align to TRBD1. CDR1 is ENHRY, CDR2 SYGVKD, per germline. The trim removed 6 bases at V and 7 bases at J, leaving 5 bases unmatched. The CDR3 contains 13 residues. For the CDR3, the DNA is TGTGCCATCAGGGACAGGGTGGGCCAGCCCCAGCATTTT. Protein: CAIRDRVGQPQHF.

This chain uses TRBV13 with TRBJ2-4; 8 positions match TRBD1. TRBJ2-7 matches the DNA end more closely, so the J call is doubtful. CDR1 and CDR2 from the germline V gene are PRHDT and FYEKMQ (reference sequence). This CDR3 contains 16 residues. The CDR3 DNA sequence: TGTGCCAGCAGCTTAAGGTCACAGGGGACAGGCTACGAGCAGTACTTC. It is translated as CASSLRSQGTGYEQYF.

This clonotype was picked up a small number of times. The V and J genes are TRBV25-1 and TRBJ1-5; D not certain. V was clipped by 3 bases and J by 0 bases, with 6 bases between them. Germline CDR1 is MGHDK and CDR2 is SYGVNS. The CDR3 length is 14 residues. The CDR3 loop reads CASSDSYSNQPQHF. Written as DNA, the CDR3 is TGTGCCAGCAGTGACAGCTATAGCAATCAGCCCCAGCATTTT.

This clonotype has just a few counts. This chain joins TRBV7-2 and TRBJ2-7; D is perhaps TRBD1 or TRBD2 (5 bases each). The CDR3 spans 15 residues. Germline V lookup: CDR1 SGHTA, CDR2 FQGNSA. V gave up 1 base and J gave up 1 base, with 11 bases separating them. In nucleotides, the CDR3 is TGTGCCAGCAGCTTAGGTTGGGGGATATCCTACGAGCAGTACTTC. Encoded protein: CASSLGWGISYEQYF.

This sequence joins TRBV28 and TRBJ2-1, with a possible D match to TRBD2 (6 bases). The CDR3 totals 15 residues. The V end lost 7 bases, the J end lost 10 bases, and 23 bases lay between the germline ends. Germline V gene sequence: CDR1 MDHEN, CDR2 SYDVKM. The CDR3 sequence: CASTTIQGLSYEQFF. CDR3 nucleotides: TGTGCCAGCACCACGATTCAGGGACTCTCCTACGAGCAGTTCTTC.

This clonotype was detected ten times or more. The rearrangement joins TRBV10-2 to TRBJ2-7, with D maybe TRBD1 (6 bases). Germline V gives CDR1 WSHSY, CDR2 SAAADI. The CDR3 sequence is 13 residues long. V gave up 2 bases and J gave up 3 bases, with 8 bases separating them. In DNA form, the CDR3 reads TGCGCCAGCAGTGAGAACAGGGTCTACGAGCAGTACTTC. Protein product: CASSENRVYEQYF.

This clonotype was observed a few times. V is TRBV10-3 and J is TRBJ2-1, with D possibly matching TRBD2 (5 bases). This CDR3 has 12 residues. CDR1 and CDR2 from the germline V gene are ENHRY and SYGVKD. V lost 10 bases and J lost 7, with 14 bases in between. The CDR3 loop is CATRGADNEQFF. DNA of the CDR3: TGTGCCACCAGAGGAGCGGATAATGAGCAGTTCTTC.

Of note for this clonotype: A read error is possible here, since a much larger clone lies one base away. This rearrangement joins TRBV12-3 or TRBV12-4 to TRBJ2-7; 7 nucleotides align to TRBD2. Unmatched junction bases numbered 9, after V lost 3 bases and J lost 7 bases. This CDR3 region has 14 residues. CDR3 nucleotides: TGTGCCAGCAGTTTTCGGGAGGCGTACAATGAGCAGTACTTC. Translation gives CASSFREAYNEQYF.

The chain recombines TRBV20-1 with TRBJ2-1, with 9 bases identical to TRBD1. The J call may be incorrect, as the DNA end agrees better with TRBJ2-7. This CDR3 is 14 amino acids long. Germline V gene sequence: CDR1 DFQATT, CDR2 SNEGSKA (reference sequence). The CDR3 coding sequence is TGCAGTGCTGCTACAGGGGGCTTCTACAATGAGCAGTACTTC. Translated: CSAATGGFYNEQYF.

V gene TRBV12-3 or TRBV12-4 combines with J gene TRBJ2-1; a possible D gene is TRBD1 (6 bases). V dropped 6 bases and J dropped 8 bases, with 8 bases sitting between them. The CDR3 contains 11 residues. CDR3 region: CASSRGYEQFF. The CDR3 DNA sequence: TGTGCCAGCAGCAGGGGATATGAGCAGTTCTTC.

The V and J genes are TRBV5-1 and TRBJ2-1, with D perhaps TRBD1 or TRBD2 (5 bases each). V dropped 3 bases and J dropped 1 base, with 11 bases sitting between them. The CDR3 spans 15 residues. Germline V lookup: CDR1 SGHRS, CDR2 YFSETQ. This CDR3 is CASSSGRLSYNEQFF. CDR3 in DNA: TGCGCCAGCAGCTCGGGACGGCTATCCTACAATGAGCAGTTCTTC.